The entry below describes one T cell receptor beta chain. Its antigen remains unidentified. This specimen comes from a study of cytomegalovirus exposure and HLA in healthy donors. Overall study: There were nearly 120 million unique TCR beta sequences, drawn from about 200 million T cells, in an earlier analysis. Across almost 400 genotyped donors, approximately 81% landed in the Caucasian-associated ancestry cluster.

The PCR was carried out with 60 Vbeta primers and 13 Jbeta primers. Original analysis: A later analysis tallied some 84 million unique TCR beta chains, around 10 million of them shared. Generated by immunoSEQ multiplex PCR, the TCRdb table keeps only in-frame clones and is missing some. That table supplies the V and J calls and clone size; D and trimming were determined from the DNA. The repertoire consists of about 150,000 clones, with over 60% occurring once and the leading ten covering around 0.7%. In germline, CDR1 is LNHDA, CDR2 SQIVND (reference sequence). This CDR3 contains 14 residues. V was pared by 6 bases and J by 6 bases, with 15 bases between. Broader study findings: The listing of about 150 TCR beta chains classed them as cytomegalovirus-associated.

This sequence joins TRBV19 and TRBJ1-5, with no clear D. This clonotype was sampled from a male donor in good health and CMV-seronegative. The sequenced sample consisted of PBMCs. This CDR3 reads CASSPRQRGQPQHF. The CDR3 coding sequence is TGTGCCAGTAGCCCCAGGCAACGGGGTCAGCCCCAGCATTTT.